This note documents a single T cell receptor beta chain sequence. Its antigen is not yet known. Within one base of it there is no much larger clone, and no base qualities were kept. Relative to germline, V is 1 base shorter and J is 3 bases shorter, with 2 bases between their ends. Based on the germline V gene, the CDR1 and CDR2 sequences are SGDLS and YYNGEE. Taken from cysteine to phenylalanine, the CDR3 has 12 residues. Only CDR3 DNA remains: 36 bases, in frame from the first base. These data come from a study of CD8 T cells in ankylosing spondylitis (dated by TCRdb to the late 2010s). For the wider study: To find TCR variants linked to disease, the study profiled T cell receptor beta repertoires in ankylosing spondylitis patients and healthy donors. The whole study cohort included some 100 healthy donors and under 30 ankylosing spondylitis patients. Samples of peripheral blood were taken, and for ankylosing spondylitis patients, synovial fluid was collected as well.

The run used an Illumina HiSeq 2500. TCR beta libraries were prepared by quantitative 5'-RACE with molecular barcodes. In the authors' own workflow: To identify disease-linked TCR variants, a new computational method was used, one built on a probabilistic model of VDJ rearrangement. The public reads were reprocessed in TCRdb via fastp at Q25 and MiXCR, keeping in-frame beta chains. For every CDR3 protein sequence, its rows merge into one entry that carries the most common genes and DNA. In this record, the V and J calls reflect TCRdb's handling and not the investigators' own analysis. Recorded for this sample are 250,000 to 350,000 distinct CDR3 sequences; 20% of them occurred a single time. The ten largest clones take up about 8% of the sample. What the authors observed across the whole study: Blood from ankylosing spondylitis patients appeared to be characterized by a TCR beta motif composed of 7 to 9 highly homologous amino acid variants. Significant enrichment of the disease-linked clones was reported in matched synovial fluid samples from ankylosing spondylitis patients. Some motif variants had previously been reported in the synovial fluid and blood of reactive arthritis patients, which suggests shared mechanisms of disease initiation. In peripheral blood, the disease-linked clones were found at relatively low frequencies and had a CD8+ phenotype.

The TCR was taken from a male donor with ankylosing spondylitis or in good health (not recorded which). This receptor chain uses TRBV9 and TRBJ1-3, with the D gene call left open. Sequencing was done on a sample of blood, either unsorted or a sorted T cell fraction (not recorded which). The CDR3 amino acid sequence is: CASSVNGNTIYF. The nucleotide sequence reads as follows: TGTGCCAGCAGCGTAAATGGAAACACCATATATTTT.